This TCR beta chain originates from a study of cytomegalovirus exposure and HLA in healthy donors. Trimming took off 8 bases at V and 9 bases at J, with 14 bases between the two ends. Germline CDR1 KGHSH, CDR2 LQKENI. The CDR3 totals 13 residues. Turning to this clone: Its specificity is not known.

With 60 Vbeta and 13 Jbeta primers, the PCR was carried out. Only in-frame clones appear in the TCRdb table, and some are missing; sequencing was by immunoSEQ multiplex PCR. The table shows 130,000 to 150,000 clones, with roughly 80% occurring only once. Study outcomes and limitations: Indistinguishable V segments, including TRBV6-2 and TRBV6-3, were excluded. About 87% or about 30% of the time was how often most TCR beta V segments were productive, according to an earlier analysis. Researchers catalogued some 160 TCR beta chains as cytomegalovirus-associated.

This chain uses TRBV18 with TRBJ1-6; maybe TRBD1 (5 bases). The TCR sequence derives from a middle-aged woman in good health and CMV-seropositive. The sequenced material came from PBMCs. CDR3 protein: CASAREVSSPLHF. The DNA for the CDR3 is TGTGCCAGCGCCAGGGAAGTGAGTTCACCCCTCCACTTT.